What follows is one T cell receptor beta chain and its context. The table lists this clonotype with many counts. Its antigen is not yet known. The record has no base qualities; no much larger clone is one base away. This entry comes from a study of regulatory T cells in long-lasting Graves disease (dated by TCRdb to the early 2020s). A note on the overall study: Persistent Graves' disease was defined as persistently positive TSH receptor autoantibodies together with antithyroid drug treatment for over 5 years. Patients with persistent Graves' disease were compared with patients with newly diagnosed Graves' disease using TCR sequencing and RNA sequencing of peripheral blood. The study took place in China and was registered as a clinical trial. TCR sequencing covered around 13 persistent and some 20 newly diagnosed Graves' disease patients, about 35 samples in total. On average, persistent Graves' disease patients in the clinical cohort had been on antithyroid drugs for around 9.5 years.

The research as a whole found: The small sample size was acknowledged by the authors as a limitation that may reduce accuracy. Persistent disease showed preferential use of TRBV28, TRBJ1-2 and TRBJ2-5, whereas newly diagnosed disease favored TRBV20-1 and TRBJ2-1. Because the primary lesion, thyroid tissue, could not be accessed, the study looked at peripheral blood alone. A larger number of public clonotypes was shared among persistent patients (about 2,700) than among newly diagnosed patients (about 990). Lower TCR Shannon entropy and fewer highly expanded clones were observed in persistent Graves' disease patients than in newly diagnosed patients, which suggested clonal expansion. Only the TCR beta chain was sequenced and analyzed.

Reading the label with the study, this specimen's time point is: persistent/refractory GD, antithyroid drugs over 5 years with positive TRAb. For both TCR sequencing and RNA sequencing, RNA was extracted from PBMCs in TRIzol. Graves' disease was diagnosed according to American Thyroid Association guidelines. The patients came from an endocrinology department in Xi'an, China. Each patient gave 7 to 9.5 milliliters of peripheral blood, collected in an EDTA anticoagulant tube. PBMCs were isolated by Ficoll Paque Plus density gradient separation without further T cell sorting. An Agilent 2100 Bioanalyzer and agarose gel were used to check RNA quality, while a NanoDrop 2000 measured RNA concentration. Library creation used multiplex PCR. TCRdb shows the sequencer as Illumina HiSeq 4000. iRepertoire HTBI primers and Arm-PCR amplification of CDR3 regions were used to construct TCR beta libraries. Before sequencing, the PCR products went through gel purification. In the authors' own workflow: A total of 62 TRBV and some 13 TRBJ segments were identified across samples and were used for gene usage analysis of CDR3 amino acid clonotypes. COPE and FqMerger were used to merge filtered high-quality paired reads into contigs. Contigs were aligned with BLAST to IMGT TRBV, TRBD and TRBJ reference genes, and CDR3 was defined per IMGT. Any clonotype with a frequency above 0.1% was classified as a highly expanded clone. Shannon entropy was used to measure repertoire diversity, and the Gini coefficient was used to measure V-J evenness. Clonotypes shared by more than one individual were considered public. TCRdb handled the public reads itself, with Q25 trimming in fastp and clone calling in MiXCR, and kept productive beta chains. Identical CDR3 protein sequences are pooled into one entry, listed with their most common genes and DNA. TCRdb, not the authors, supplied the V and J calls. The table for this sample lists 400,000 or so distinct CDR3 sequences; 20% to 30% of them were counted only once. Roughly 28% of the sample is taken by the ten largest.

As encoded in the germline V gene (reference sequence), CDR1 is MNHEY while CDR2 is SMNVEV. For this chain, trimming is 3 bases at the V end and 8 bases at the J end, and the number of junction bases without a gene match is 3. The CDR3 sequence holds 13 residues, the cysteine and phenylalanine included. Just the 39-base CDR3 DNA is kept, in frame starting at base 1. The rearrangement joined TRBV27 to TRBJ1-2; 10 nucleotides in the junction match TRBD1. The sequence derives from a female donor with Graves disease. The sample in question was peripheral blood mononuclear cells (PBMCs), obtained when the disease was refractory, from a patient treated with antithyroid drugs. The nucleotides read TGTGCCAGCAGTTTCTGGGACAGGGGAGGCTACACCTTC. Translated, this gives CASSFWDRGGYTF.